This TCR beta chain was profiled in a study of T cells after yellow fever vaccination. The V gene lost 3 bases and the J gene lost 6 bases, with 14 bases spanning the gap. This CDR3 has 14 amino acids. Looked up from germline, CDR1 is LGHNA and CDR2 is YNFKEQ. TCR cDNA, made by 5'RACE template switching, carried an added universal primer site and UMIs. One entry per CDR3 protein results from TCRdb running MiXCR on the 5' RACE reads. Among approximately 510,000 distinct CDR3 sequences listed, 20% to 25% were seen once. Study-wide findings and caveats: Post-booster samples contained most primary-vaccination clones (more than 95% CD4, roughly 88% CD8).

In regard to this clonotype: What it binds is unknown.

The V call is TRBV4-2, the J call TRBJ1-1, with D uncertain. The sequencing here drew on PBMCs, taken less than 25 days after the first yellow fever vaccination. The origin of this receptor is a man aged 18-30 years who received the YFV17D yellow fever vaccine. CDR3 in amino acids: CASSHGSEVPEAFF. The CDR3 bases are TGTGCCAGCAGCCACGGGTCTGAGGTTCCTGAAGCTTTCTTT.